Sequencing of this TCR beta chain was carried out in a study of blood T cell repertoires in COVID-19. Method: immunoSEQ multiplex PCR; TCRdb's copy keeps in-frame clones and lacks some. The sample yields fewer than 350,000 clones, around 90% seen once. Germline CDR1 reads SGHRS; CDR2 reads YFSETQ. V dropped 5 bases and J dropped 7; count of bases not matched to a gene: 3. CDR3 size: 14 residues. The clonotype originates from a woman aged 55-69 years in a cohort exposed to, infected with or recovered from COVID-19 (not recorded which). Sequenced input: PBMCs or T cells enriched from blood (not recorded which). The chain uses TRBV5-1 and TRBJ2-2; 12 bases are a match to TRBD2. The DNA of the CDR3 is TGCGCCAGCAGGACTAGCGGGAGCGTCGGGGAGCTGTTTTTT. Its translation: CASRTSGSVGELFF.